This T cell receptor beta chain was recorded in a study of T cells after yellow fever vaccination. TCRdb processed the 5' RACE reads anew with MiXCR; each CDR3 protein has one entry. The data show about 74,000 distinct CDR3 sequences, with more than 5.5% seen just once and around 35% held by the top ten. This clonotype was seen ten or more times. Losses at the gene ends were 6 bases for V and 5 bases for J; bases not matched to a gene: 8. The germline V gene has CDR1 MNHNS and CDR2 SASEGT. This CDR3 contains 14 residues. The sequencing here drew on CD8+ T cells sorted from PBMCs, taken around 5 days after the first yellow fever vaccination. The chain combines TRBV6-1 with TRBJ2-3; 7 bases line up with TRBD1. The receptor comes from a man aged 18 to 29 who received the YFV17D yellow fever vaccine. The CDR3 sequence: CASRGTAGIDTQYF. CDR3 coding DNA: TGTGCCAGCAGGGGGACAGCCGGAATAGATACGCAGTATTTT.